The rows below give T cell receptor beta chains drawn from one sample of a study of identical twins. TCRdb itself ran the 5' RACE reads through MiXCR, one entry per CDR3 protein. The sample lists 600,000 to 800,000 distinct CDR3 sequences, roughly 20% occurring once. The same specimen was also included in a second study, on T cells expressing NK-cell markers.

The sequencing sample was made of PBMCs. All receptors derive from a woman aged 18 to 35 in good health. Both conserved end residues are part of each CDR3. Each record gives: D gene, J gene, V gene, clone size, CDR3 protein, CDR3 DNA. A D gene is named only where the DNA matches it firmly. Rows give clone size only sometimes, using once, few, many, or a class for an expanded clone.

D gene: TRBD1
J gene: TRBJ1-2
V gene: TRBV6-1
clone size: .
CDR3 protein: CASRSTGQGNYGYTF
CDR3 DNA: TGTGCCAGCAGAAGTACGGGACAGGGGAACTATGGCTACACCTTC

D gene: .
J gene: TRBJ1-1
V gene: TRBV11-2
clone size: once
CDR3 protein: CASSLEAGRAFF
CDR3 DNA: TGTGCCAGCAGCTTAGAGGCAGGGAGAGCTTTCTTT

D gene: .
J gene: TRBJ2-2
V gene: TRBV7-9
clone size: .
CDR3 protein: CASSPRTAFAGTGELFF
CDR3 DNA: TGTGCCAGCAGCCCACGGACAGCCTTCGCGGGCACCGGGGAGCTGTTTTTT

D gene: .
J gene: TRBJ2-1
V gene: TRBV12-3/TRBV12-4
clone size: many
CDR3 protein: CASTQGRLANYNEQFF
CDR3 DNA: TGTGCCAGCACCCAGGGAAGGCTAGCCAATTACAATGAGCAGTTCTTC

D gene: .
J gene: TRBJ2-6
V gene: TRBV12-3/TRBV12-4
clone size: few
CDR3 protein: CASTKDRSHSGANVLTF
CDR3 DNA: TGTGCCAGCACCAAGGACAGATCCCACTCTGGGGCCAACGTCCTGACTTTC

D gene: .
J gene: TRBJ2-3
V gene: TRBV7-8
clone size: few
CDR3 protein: CASSPDYRDPFSTDTQYF
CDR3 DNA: TGTGCCAGCAGCCCGGATTACAGGGACCCCTTTAGCACAGATACGCAGTATTTT

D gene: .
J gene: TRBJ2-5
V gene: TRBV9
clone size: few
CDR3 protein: CASNRGTQQETQYF
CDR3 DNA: TGTGCCAGCAATAGGGGGACACAACAAGAGACCCAGTACTTC

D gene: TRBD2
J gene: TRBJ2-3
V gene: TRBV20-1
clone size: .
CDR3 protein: CSASAGDVDTQYF
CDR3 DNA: TGCAGTGCTAGTGCGGGAGATGTAGATACGCAGTATTTT

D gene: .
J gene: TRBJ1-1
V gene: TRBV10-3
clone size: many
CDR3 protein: CAIRKGMNTEAFF
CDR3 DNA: TGTGCCATCCGTAAGGGTATGAACACTGAAGCTTTCTTT

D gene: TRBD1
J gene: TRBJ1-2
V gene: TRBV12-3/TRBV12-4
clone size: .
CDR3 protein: CASSDRDRANYGYTF
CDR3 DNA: TGTGCCAGCAGTGATAGGGACAGAGCTAACTATGGCTACACCTTC

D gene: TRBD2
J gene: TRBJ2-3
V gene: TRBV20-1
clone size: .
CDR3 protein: CSAQRGLTDTQYF
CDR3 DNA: TGCAGTGCCCAGCGGGGACTCACAGATACGCAGTATTTT

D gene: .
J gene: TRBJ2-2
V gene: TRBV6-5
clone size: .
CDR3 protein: CASSYSISGVSSTGELFF
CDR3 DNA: TGTGCCAGCAGTTACTCGATATCGGGGGTCAGCTCCACCGGGGAGCTGTTTTTT

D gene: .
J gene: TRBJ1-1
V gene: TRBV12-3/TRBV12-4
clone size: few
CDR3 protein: CASKWGTEAFF
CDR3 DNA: TGTGCCAGCAAGTGGGGAACTGAAGCTTTCTTT

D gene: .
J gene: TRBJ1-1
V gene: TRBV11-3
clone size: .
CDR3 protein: CASSLDDQEAFF
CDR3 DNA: TGTGCCAGCAGCTTAGACGACCAAGAAGCTTTCTTT

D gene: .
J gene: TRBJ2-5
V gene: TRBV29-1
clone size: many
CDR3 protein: CSAWGWSDETQYF
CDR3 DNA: TGCAGCGCCTGGGGATGGTCCGACGAGACCCAGTACTTC

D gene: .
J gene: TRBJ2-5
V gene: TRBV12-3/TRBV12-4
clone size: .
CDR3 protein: CASSLAEMETQYF
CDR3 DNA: TGTGCCAGCAGTTTAGCAGAGATGGAGACCCAGTACTTC

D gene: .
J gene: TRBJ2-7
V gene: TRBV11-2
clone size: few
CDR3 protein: CASSLRVDRRYANSYEQYF
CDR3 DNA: TGTGCCAGCAGCTTAAGGGTGGACAGAAGGTACGCGAACTCCTACGAGCAGTACTTC

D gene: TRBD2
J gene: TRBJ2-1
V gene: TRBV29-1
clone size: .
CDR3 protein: CSVEVSRLAGDEQFF
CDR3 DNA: TGCAGCGTTGAAGTCAGTCGGCTAGCGGGGGATGAGCAGTTCTTC

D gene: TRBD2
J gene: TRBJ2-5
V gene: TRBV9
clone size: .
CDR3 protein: CASSASGGREETQYF
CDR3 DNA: TGTGCCAGCAGCGCTAGCGGGGGGCGAGAAGAGACCCAGTACTTC

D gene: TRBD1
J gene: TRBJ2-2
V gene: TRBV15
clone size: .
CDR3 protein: CATQGASSGELFF
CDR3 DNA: TGTGCCACTCAGGGGGCAAGCTCCGGGGAGCTGTTTTTT

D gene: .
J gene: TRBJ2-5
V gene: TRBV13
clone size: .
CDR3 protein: CASSSYLVRTYQETQYF
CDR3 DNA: TGTGCCAGCAGCTCCTACCTGGTGCGGACGTACCAAGAGACCCAGTACTTC

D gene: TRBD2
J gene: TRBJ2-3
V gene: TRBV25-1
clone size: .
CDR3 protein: CASRLAGVQTQYF
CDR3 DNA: TGTGCCAGCAGATTAGCGGGAGTGCAGACGCAGTATTTT

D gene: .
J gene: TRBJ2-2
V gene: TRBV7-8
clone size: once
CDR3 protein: CASSLGFGGLANTGELFF
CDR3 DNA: TGTGCCAGCAGCTTAGGGTTTGGGGGGCTAGCGAACACCGGGGAGCTGTTTTTT

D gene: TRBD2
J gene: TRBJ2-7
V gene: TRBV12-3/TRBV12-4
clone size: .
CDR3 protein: CASRRGTSLYF
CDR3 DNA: TGTGCCAGCAGACGAGGGACTAGCTTATACTTC

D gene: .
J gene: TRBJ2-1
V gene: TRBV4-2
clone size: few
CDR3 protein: CASSQGRGGPPYNEQFF
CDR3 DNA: TGTGCCAGCAGCCAGGGGAGGGGGGGCCCCCCCTACAATGAGCAGTTCTTC

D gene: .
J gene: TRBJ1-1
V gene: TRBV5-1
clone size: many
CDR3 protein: CASSLGRANTEAFF
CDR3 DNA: TGTGCCAGCAGCTTAGGCAGGGCGAACACTGAAGCTTTCTTT